This TCR beta chain comes out of a study of a mutant IDH1 vaccine in newly diagnosed glioma (dated by TCRdb to about 2021). About the full investigation: Patients received eight vaccinations in weeks 1, 3, 5, 7, 11, 15, 19 and 23, corresponding to visits V03 through V10. In the chemotherapy-containing groups, vaccination started alongside temozolomide cycles, whereas in patients who had radiotherapy alone it started 4-6 weeks after radiotherapy. Of the approximately 30 treated patients, 62.5% were male and approximately 38% were female, and a mean age of around 40 years was recorded. Prior to enrollment, patients had been given standard therapy consisting of radiotherapy alone, temozolomide alone, or radiochemotherapy with temozolomide, with the combination given to most patients. Peripheral blood samples were drawn at six visits, namely V03 (baseline), V05, V07, V10, V12 and V13. Longitudinal TCRB deep sequencing was performed for roughly 25 treated patients wherever samples were available for exploratory analyses. On the study overall, not on this receptor specifically: The authors noted that analyses of patient blood samples could not be reproduced because of sample limitations. Changes in the top peripheral T cell clonotypes picked up by TCRB sequencing did not appear to be linked to pseudoprogression. Immune responses induced by the vaccine were seen in roughly 95% of patients across multiple MHC alleles. Availability determined which PBMC samples were chosen for TCRB deep sequencing.

The library was obtained by the immunoSEQ multiplex PCR assay. Rearranged TCR beta chain sequences were amplified using the hsTCRB Kit according to the manufacturer's protocol. Sequencing of TCRB libraries was carried out on an Illumina MiSeq. Processing in the source paper ran as follows. The proprietary platform of the kit vendor was used for demultiplexing, trimming and gene mapping. The source is immuneACCESS, and TCRdb retained only in-frame sequences with V and J called. Part of the clones is not carried over; for the studies checked, unresolved V genes explain less than half of this, and the remainder is unexplained. For V, J and clone size, that table is used; D and trimming come from the DNA. The sample includes approximately 50,000 clones, with over 70% observed a single time. The ten largest make up approximately 1.5% of the sample. Details on this clone: What this receptor recognizes is not known. Base qualities are missing; no much larger clone stands one base away.

Here V drops 4 bases and J drops 4 bases, and the junction holds 4 bases not matched to any gene. The germline V gene supplies CDR1 SGHTS and CDR2 YDEGEE. The CDR3 measures 14 amino acids from cysteine to phenylalanine. Solely the CDR3 DNA is kept, with 42 bases framed from the first base. The time point label here, explained by the study, means: week 23, last vaccination. Each vaccine dose, consisting of 300 ug of a 20-mer mutant IDH1 peptide in Montanide, was administered subcutaneously with topical imiquimod. All donors had newly diagnosed IDH1-mutant astrocytomas of WHO grade 3 or 4 that showed loss of nuclear ATRX. The samples were drawn from NOA16, a multicentre, single-arm, open-label phase I trial in Germany that tested a mutant IDH1 peptide vaccine in humans for the first time. The DNeasy Blood and Tissue Kit was used to extract genomic DNA from EDTA blood for TCRB sequencing.

The sequence joins TRBV5-8 to TRBJ2-2; 7 bases in between match TRBD1. The sequences come from PBMCs, collected from a glioma patient whose treatment included an IDH1 peptide vaccine. The source is a man between 40 and 49 years old with glioma. The CDR3 loop reads CASSSRQGTGELFF. The nucleotides read TGTGCCAGCAGCAGTAGACAGGGCACCGGGGAGCTGTTTTTT.